What follows is one T cell receptor (beta chain) and its context. This clone's antigen is unknown. No clone much larger than this one lies a single base away; base qualities are absent. This specimen comes from a study of healthy donors' naive CD4 and CD8 T cells (dated by TCRdb to between 2015 and 2016). Notes on the research overall: Donors were chosen to span three age groups (20-25, 40-50 and 60-70 years, five to seven each), with mean age around 44 and half female. For TCR alpha, a new primer set covering all functional IMGT alpha gene variants was designed, and the rest of the protocol matched the beta-chain workflow. To check how TCR variation relates to lineage commitment, the researchers sequenced rearranged TCR alpha and beta chains taken from naive CD4+ and CD8+ T cells. Donors were HLA-typed by sequencing at HLA-A, -B, -C, -DRB1, -DQB1 and -DPB1 using the SBTexcellerator protocol, an ABI3130xl analyzer and SBTengine software. Peripheral blood mononuclear cells were obtained from 15 to 20 unrelated, healthy individuals. Overall study outcomes, separate from this receptor: Because alpha and beta chains were sequenced in bulk and could not be paired, combined chain effects were not evaluated. Bias between naive CD4+ and CD8+ cells was reportedly observed for most V and J gene segments, consistently across donors and independently of HLA genotype. V genes, J genes and CDR3 charge together appeared to explain about 13% of CD4/CD8 propensity variance, in a largely additive manner. The study did not directly address possible repertoire bias arising from homeostatic proliferation of naive T cells. In both chains, CD4+ lineage was linked to a positively charged CDR3, whereas CD8+ lineage was linked to a negatively charged CDR3.

The sequencer listed for this sample is 454 GS FLX Titanium. A previously published linear amplification protocol was used to construct TCR libraries from about 0.45 ug of total RNA. The Roche/454 Genome Sequencer with Titanium chemistry was used for sequencing. Turning to the authors' computational methods: From 4 or 5 of the healthy donors, 70,000 to 85,000 rearranged TCR alpha transcripts were sequenced. Duplicate transcripts were removed, and each unique TCR clonotype was defined by its CDR3 junction following IMGT nomenclature. In R 2.13.0, logistic regression modeled CD4 versus CD8 status on V and J genes, adjusting for donor effects, with Bonferroni correction for multiple testing. TCRdb applied fastp at Q25 and MiXCR to the public reads, then kept only in-frame beta chains. Rows are combined by CDR3 protein, so each entry shows the most common genes and DNA. TCRdb's processing, not the study's, gives the V and J calls here. The table for this sample lists some 190,000 distinct CDR3 sequences; 65% to 80% of them were counted only once. The ten largest clones take up roughly 2.3% of the sample.

Cells with a CD4+CD8-CD45RO-CD45RA+ profile were isolated by FACS and defined as naive CD4+ T cells, and those with a CD8+CD4-CD45RA+CD27bright profile were defined as naive CD8+ T cells. Antibodies against CD4 (RPA-T4), CD8 (SK1), CD27 (O323), CD45RA (HI100) and CD45RO (UCHL1) were used for sorting. CDR1 and CDR2, per the germline V gene (reference sequence), are LNHDA and SQIVND. Inclusive of the bounding cysteine and phenylalanine, the CDR3 is 14 residues long. Only CDR3 DNA remains: 42 bases, in frame from the first base. Trimming takes 7 bases from V and 4 bases from J, and the germline ends sit 14 bases apart.

In this chain, TRBV19 is recombined with TRBJ1-5, with TRBD1 tentatively as D gene (5 bases match). The sample consisted of naive CD4+ and CD8+ T cells sorted from blood, pooled from several donors. The cell subset or site label, as the study defines it: FACS-sorted naive CD4+ (CD45RO-CD45RA+) and naive CD8+ (CD45RA+CD27bright) T cells. The source is a pool of human donors in good health; the sample pools cells from several healthy donors. CDR3 protein: CASTIRGPNQPQHF. The DNA sequence is given as TGTGCCAGTACCATTCGGGGCCCTAATCAGCCCCAGCATTTT.